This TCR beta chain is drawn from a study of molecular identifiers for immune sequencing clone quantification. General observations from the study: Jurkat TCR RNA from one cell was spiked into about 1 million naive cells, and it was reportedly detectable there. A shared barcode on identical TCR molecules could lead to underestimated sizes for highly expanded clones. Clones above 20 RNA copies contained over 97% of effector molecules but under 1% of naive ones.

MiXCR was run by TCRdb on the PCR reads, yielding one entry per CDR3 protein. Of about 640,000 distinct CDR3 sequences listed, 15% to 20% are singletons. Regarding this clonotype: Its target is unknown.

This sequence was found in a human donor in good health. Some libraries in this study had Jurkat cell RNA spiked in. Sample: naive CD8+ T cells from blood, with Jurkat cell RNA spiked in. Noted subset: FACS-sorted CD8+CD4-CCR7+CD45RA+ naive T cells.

CDR3: CASSSLKLQDPSSYNEQFF. As DNA, the CDR3 is TGTGCCAGCAGCTCACTAAAACTACAGGACCCGAGCTCCTACAATGAGCAGTTCTTC. The rearrangement links TRBV5-8 to TRBJ2-1, with a possible D match to TRBD1 (5 bases). Trimming shortened V by 3 bases and J by 0 bases, and 22 bases separated the two germline ends. The CDR3 extends over 19 amino acids. Germline V gene lookup returns CDR1 SGHTS and CDR2 YDEGEE.